The 2 T cell receptor beta chains in this list originate from one sample, sequenced in a study of blood T cell repertoires in COVID-19. Sequencing used immunoSEQ multiplex PCR; TCRdb keeps in-frame clones, though not all of them. This sample yields roughly 330,000 clones, of which 80% to 90% are seen a single time; about 5% belongs to the top ten. Sequenced material: PBMCs or T cells enriched from blood (not recorded which). The receptors stem from a woman between 25 and 40 years old who had recovered from COVID-19.

The CDR3 DNA sequence: TGTGCCAGCAGTTACCGATTCACAGGGGGGCACACCATATATTTT. This codes for CASSYRFTGGHTIYF. The V call is TRBV6-5, the J call TRBJ1-3, with 8 bases lining up with TRBD1. Germline V gives CDR1 MNHEY, CDR2 SVGAGI. This CDR3 spans 15 amino acids. Trimming cost V 2 bases and J 8 bases; bases outside gene matches: 8.

The chain has TRBV15 and TRBJ1-5; 9 bases fit TRBD1. Trimming removed 5 bases from V and 7 bases from J; junction bases left unmatched: 9. CDR1 is LNHNV and CDR2 is YYDKDF in the germline V gene (reference sequence). This CDR3 is built from 15 residues. DNA of the CDR3: TGTGCCACCAGCGCGACAGGGGGAGATCGGCAGCCCCAGCATTTT. It encodes CATSATGGDRQPQHF.